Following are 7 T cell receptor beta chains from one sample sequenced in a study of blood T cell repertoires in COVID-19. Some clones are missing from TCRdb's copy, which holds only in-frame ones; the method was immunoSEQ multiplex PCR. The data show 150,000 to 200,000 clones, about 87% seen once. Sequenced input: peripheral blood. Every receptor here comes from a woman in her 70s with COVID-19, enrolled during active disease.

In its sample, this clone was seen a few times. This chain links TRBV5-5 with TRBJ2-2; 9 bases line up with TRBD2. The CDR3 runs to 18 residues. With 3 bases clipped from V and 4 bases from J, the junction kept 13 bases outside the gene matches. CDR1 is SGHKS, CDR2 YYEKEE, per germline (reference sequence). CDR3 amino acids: CASSSVSGGSAFTGELFF. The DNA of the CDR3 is TGTGCCAGCAGCTCCGTTAGCGGGGGCTCCGCATTCACCGGGGAGCTGTTTTTT.

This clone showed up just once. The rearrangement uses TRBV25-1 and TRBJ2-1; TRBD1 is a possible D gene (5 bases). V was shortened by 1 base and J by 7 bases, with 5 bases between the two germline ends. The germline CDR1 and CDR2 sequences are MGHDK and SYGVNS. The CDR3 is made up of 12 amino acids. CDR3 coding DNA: TGTGCCAGCAGTGAATCAGGGAATGAGCAGTTCTTC. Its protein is CASSESGNEQFF.

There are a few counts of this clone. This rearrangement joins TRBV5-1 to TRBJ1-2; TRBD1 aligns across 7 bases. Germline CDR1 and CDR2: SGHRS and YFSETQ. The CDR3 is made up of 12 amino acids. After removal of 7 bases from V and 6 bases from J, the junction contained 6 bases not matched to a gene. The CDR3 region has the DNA TGCGCCAGCCGACAGGGAGATCATGGCTACACCTTC. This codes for CASRQGDHGYTF.

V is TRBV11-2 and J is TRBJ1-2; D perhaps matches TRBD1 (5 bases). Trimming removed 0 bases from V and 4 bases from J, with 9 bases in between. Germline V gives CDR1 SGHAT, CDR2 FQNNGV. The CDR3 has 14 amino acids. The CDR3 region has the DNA TGTGCCAGCAGCTTAGAACAGGCCCTCTATGGCTACACCTTC. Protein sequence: CASSLEQALYGYTF.

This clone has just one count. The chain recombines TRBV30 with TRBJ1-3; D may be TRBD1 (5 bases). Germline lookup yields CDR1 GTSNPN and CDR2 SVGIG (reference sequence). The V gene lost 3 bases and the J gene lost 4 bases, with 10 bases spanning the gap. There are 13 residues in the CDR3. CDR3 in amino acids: CAWRQGWGNTIYF. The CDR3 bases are TGTGCCTGGAGGCAGGGATGGGGAAACACCATATATTTT.

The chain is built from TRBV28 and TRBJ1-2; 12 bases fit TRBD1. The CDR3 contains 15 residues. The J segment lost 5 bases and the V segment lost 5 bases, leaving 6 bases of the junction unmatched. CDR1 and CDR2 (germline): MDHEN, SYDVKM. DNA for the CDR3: TGTGCCAGCAGTCCACCGGGACAGGGGGCGTATGGCTACACCTTC. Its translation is CASSPPGQGAYGYTF.

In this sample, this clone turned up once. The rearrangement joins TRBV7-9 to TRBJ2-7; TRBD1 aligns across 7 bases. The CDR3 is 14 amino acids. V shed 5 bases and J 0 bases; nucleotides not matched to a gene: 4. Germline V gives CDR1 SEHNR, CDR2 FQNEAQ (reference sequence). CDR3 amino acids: CASSRDSSSYEQYF. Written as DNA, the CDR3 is TGTGCCAGCAGCCGGGACAGCAGCTCCTACGAGCAGTACTTC.